This TCR beta chain was sequenced in a study of identical twins. Germline assignment: CDR1 SEHNR and CDR2 FQNEAQ (reference sequence). V lost 5 bases to trimming and J lost 3 bases; unmatched junction nucleotides: 6. The CDR3 contains 15 residues. Carrying unique molecular identifiers, the cDNA also gained a universal primer site through template switching. TCRdb ran MiXCR on the 5' RACE reads and lists one entry per CDR3 protein. Seen here are around 1.7 million distinct CDR3 sequences, under 35% observed once, and the top ten hold over 0.25%. Material: cord blood. The V gene is TRBV7-9, the J gene TRBJ2-1, with 8 positions matching TRBD2. The sequence was collected from a newborn girl in good health. CDR3 amino acids: CASSETSGLYNEQFF. DNA of the CDR3: TGTGCCAGCAGCGAAACTAGCGGCCTCTACAATGAGCAGTTCTTC.